This T cell receptor beta chain was found in a study of blood T cell repertoires in COVID-19. Study-level information: Acute-phase and convalescent COVID-19 samples originated in the United States, Italy and Spain. PBMCs, B-cell-depleted T cells, or T cells were the source of the cDNA or gDNA that made up the material.

In the original analysis: Estimation of nucleated cell counts was performed using reference gene primer amplification. TCRdb's table, derived via immunoSEQ multiplex PCR, lists solely in-frame clones and lacks some. The V and J calls and clone size were taken over from that table, and D and trimming were inferred from the DNA. The sample carries about 260,000 clones, about 89% recorded once. The CDR3 contains 15 residues. V lost 4 bases and J lost 4; bases outside the gene matches: 7. CDR1 MGHRA and CDR2 YSYEKL come from the germline V gene. This chain uses TRBV4-1 with TRBJ2-7, with 10 bases lining up with TRBD2. The sample taken for sequencing was peripheral blood. This TCR derives from a man between 40 and 49 years old who had recovered from COVID-19. CDR3 in amino acids: CASSLQASGSYEQYF. The CDR3 region has the DNA TGCGCCAGCAGCCTCCAGGCTAGCGGGAGTTACGAGCAGTACTTC.